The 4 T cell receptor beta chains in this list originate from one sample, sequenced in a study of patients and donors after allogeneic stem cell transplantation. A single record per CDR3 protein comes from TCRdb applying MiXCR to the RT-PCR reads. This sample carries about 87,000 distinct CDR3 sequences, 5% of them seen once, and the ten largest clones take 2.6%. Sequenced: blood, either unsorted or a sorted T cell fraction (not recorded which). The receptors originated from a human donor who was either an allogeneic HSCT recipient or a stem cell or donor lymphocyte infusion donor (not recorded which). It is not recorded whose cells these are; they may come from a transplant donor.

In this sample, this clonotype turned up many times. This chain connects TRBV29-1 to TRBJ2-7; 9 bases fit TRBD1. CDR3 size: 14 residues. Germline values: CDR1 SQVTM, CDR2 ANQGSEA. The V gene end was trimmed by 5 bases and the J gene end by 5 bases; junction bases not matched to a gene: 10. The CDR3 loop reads CSVIPGQGFHEQYF. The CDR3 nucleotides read TGCAGCGTTATCCCGGGACAGGGTTTTCACGAGCAGTACTTC.

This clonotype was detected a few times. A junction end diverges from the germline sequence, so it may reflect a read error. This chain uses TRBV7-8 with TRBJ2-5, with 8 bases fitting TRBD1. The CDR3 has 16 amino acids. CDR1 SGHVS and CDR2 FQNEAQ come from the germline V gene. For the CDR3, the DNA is TGTGCCAGCAGCCCCTCTACCCGGACAGGGCAAGCGACCCAGTACTTC. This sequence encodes CASSPSTRTGQATQYF. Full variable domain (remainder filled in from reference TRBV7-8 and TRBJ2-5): GAGVSQSPRYKVAKRGQDVALRCDPISGHVSLFWYQQALGQGPEFLTYFQNEAQLDKSGLPSDRFFAERPEGSVSTLKIQRTQQEDSAVYLCASSPSTRTGQATQYFGPGTRLLVL.

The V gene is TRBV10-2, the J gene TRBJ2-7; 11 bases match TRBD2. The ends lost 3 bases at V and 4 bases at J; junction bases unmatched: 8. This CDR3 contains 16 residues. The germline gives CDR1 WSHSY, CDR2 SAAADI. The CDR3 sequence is CASSDTTSGSGYEQYF. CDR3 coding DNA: TGCGCCAGCAGTGACACCACTAGCGGGAGTGGGTACGAGCAGTACTTC.

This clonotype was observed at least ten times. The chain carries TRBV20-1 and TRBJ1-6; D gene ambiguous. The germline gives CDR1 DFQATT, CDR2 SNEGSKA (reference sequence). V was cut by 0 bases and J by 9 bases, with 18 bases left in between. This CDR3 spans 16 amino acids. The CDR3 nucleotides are TGCAGTGCTAGAGATCCCAGAGACGGGTTGACTTCACCCCTCCACTTT. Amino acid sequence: CSARDPRDGLTSPLHF.